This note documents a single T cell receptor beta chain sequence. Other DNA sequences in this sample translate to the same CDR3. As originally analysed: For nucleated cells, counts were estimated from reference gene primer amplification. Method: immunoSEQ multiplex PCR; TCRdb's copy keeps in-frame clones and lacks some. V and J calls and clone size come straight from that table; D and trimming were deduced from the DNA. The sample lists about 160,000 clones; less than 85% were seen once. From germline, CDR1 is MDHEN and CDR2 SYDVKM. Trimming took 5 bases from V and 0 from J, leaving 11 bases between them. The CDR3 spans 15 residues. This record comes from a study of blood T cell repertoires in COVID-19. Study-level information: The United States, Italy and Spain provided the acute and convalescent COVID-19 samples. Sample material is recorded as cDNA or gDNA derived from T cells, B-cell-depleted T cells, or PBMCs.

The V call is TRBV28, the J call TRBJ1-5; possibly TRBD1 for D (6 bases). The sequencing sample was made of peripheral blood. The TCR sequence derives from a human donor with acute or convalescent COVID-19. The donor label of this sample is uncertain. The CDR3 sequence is CASSPPGVSNQPQHF. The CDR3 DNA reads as TGTGCCAGCAGTCCCCCAGGGGTTAGCAATCAGCCCCAGCATTTT.